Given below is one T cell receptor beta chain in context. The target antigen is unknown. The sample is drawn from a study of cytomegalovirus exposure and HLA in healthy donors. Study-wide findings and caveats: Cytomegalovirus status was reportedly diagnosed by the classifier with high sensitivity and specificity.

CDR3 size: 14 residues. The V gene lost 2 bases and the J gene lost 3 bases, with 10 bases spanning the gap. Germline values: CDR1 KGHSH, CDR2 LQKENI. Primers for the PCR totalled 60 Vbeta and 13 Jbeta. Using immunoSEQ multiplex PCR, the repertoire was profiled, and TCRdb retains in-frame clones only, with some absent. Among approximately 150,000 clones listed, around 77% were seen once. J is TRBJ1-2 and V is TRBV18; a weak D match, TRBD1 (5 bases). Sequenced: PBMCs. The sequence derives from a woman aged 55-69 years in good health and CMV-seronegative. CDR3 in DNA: TGTGCCAGCTCACCAGGGACGGGGGACTATGGCTACACCTTC. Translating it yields CASSPGTGDYGYTF.